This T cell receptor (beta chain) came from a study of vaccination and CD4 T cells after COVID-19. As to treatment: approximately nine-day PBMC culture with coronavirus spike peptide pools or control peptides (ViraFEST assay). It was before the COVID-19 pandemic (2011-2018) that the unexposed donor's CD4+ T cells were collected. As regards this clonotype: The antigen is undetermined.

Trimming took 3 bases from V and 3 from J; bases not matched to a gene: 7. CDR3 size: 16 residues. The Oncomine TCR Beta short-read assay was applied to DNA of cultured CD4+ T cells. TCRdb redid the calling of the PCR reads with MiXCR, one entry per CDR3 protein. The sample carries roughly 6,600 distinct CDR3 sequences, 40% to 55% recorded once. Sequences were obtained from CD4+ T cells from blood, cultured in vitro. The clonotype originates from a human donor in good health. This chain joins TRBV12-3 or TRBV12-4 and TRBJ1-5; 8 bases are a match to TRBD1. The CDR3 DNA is TGTGCCAGCAGTTTGGGGGACAGGTCCTACAATCAGCCCCAGCATTTT. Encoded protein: CASSLGDRSYNQPQHF.